This T cell receptor (beta chain) was found in a study of control samples from healthy donors and cancer patients. Assay used: immunoSEQ multiplex PCR; TCRdb lists only in-frame clones, some missing. The table includes around 160,000 clones, 93% detected once. V lost 3 bases, J lost 8 bases, and 9 bases stayed unmatched. Germline CDR1 SGHRS, CDR2 YFSETQ. This CDR3 contains 17 residues. The sequence was collected from a young man in good health. The V call is TRBV5-1, the J call TRBJ2-1; 15 bases map to TRBD2. The sequencing sample was made of blood. CDR3 residues: CASSSSGLAGGFHEQFF. The CDR3 bases are TGCGCCAGCAGCTCCTCAGGACTAGCGGGAGGGTTCCATGAGCAGTTCTTC.